This TCR beta chain was sequenced during a study of shared clonotypes between healthy human individuals. Losses at the gene ends were 7 bases for V and 0 bases for J; bases not matched to a gene: 7. The V gene's germline CDR1 is MDHEN and CDR2 SYDVKM. The CDR3 is made up of 15 amino acids. Some clones are missing from TCRdb's copy, which holds only in-frame ones; the method was immunoSEQ multiplex PCR. In the table there are over 850,000 clones, around 82% of which are singletons. This chain links TRBV28 with TRBJ2-7; 9 nucleotides line up with TRBD2. Sequenced material: memory CD4+ T cells from PBMCs. The subset is: CD45RA-negative fraction. The source of this sequence is a man between 18 and 35 years old in good health. Some clones in this sample may be carry-over from other donors' samples. Here the CDR3 reads CASTIAGATSYEQYF. CDR3 in DNA: TGTGCCAGCACCATAGCGGGAGCGACCTCCTACGAGCAGTACTTC.